This TCR beta chain originates from a study of post-analysis software for immune sequencing data. As for the study in general: The study covered relapsing-remitting, secondary progressive and progressive-relapsing courses of multiple sclerosis.

Built from TCR beta cDNA, the libraries had unique molecular identifiers in them. T cells numbering roughly 0.9 to 11 million gave rise to some 520,000 cDNA molecules. From the PCR reads, TCRdb called clonotypes with MiXCR, one entry per CDR3 protein. This sample yields hundreds of thousands of distinct CDR3 sequences, of which around 60% are seen a single time; around 11% belongs to the top ten. As for this clonotype: The antigen is undetermined.

Per germline, CDR1 MNHEY and CDR2 SVGAGI. CDR3 length: 14 amino acids. General study points: Multiple sclerosis patients had significantly lower normalized Chao1 diversity than controls. Five or six TRBV segments, TRBV5-6, TRBV5-1 and TRBV20-1 among them, were found more frequent in patients than controls.

This sequence originates from a girl aged 2-10 years with multiple sclerosis. The sample comprised blood. The chain links TRBV6-5 to TRBJ2-5; 7 positions agree with TRBD2. TRBJ2-7 matches the DNA end more closely, so the J call is doubtful. CDR3 sequence (DNA): TGTGCCAGCAGCCCGAACGGGGGGTCGTACGAGCAGTACTTC. Protein product: CASSPNGGSYEQYF.